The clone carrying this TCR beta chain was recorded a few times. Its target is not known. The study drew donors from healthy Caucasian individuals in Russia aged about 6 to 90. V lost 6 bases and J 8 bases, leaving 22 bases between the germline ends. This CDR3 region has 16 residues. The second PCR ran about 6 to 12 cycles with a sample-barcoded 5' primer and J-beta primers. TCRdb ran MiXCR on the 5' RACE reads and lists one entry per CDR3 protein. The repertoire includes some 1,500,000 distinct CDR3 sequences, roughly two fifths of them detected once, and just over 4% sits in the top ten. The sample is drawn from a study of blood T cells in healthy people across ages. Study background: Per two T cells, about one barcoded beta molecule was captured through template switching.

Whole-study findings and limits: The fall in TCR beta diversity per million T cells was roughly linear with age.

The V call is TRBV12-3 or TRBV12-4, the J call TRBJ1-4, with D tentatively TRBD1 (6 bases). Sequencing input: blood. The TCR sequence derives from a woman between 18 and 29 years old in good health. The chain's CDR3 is CASSQLTGPENEKLFF. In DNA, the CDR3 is TGTGCCAGCAGCCAACTAACAGGGCCCGAGAACGAAAAACTGTTTTTT.